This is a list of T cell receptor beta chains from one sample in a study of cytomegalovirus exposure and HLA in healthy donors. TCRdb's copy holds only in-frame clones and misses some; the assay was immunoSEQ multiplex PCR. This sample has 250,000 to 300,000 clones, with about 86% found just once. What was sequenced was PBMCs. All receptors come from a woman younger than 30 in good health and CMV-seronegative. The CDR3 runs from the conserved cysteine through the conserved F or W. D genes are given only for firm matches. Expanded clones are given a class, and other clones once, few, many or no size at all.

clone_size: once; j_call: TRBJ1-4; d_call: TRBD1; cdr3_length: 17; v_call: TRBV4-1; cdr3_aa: CASSQQGAGTGKEKLFF; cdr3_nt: TGCGCCAGCAGCCAACAGGGGGCCGGGACAGGGAAGGAAAAACTGTTTTTT
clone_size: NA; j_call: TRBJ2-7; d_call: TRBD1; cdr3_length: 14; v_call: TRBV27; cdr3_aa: CASSPFDRGREQYF; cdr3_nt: TGTGCCAGCAGCCCTTTCGACAGGGGGAGGGAGCAGTACTTC
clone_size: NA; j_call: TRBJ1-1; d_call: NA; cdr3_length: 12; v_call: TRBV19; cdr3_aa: CAGKTGNTEAFF; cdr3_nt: TGTGCCGGAAAGACAGGGAACACTGAAGCTTTCTTT
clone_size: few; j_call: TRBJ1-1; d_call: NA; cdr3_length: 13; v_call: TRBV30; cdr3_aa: CAWISSGDTEAFF; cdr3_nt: TGTGCCTGGATTTCCAGTGGAGACACTGAAGCTTTCTTT
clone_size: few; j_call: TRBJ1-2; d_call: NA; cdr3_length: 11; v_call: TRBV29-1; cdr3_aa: CSVESTGGYTF; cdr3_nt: TGCAGCGTTGAAAGCACGGGGGGCTACACCTTC
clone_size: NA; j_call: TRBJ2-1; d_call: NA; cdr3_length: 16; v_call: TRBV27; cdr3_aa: CASSPYRFPSYNEQFF; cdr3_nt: TGTGCCAGCAGTCCCTATCGGTTTCCCTCCTACAATGAGCAGTTCTTC
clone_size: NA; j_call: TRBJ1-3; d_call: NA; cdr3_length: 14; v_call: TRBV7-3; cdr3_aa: CASSLTALGNTIYF; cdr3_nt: TGTGCCAGCAGCTTAACGGCCCTTGGAAACACCATATATTTT
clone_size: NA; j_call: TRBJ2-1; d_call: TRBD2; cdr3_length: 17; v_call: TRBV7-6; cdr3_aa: CASSVRLAGKTYNEQFF; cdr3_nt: TGTGCCAGCAGCGTACGACTAGCGGGGAAGACCTACAATGAGCAGTTCTTC
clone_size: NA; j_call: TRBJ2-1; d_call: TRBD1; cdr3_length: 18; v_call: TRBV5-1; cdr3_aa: CASRVGQGGSFSYNEQFF; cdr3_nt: TGCGCCAGCAGGGTGGGACAGGGAGGTAGTTTCTCCTACAATGAGCAGTTCTTC
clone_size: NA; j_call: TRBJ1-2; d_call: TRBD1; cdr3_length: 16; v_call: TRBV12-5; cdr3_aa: CASGQKRAGGNYGYTF; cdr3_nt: TGTGCTAGTGGTCAGAAACGCGCAGGGGGTAACTATGGCTACACCTTC